This passage covers 31 T cell receptor beta chains from one sample sequenced in a study of T cells after posttransplantation cyclophosphamide. Assay used: immunoSEQ multiplex PCR; TCRdb lists only in-frame clones, some missing. The sample records tens of thousands of clones, 70% to 90% being singletons. The sequenced sample was PBMCs. These receptors all stem from a man in his fifties.

This chain connects TRBV29-1 to TRBJ2-7; the D gene is possibly TRBD1 (6 bases). Per the germline V gene, CDR1 is SQVTM and CDR2 is ANQGSEA. Trimming pared 6 bases from V and 4 bases from J, leaving 31 bases between. This CDR3 spans 18 amino acids. CDR3 DNA: TGCAGCGTAGACACCTCCGCGGAATTCCGGACAGATTTTTACGAGCAGTACTTC. As protein: CSVDTSAEFRTDFYEQYF.

V gene TRBV7-2 combines with J gene TRBJ2-2; D ambiguous. Germline values: CDR1 SGHTA, CDR2 FQGNSA. The CDR3 consists of 13 residues. V was shortened by 4 bases and J by 3 bases, with 6 bases between the two germline ends. Here the CDR3 reads CASSSFYTGELFF. The CDR3 DNA reads TGTGCCAGCAGCTCGTTTTACACCGGGGAGCTGTTTTTT.

This clone has more than one count but fewer than ten. The genes are TRBV19 and TRBJ1-3; D perhaps matches TRBD1 (5 bases). The CDR3 extends over 14 amino acids. The germline V gene has CDR1 LNHDA and CDR2 SQIVND (reference sequence). V lost 6 bases, J lost 4 bases, and 13 bases lay in between. This CDR3 is CASRSGTSGNTIYF. For the CDR3, the DNA is TGTGCCAGTAGATCGGGGACTTCGGGAAACACCATATATTTT.

This clone was seen only once. The chain uses TRBV5-1 and TRBJ1-1; D remains ambiguous. The CDR3 consists of 13 residues. Trimming pared 6 bases from V and 1 base from J, leaving 10 bases between. CDR1 and CDR2 from the germline V gene are SGHRS and YFSETQ. The CDR3 DNA follows: TGCGCCAGCACAGCGAACCAGAACACTGAAGCTTTCTTT. As protein: CASTANQNTEAFF.

This clone showed up just once. One end of the junction is discordant with germline, which a read error may explain. The V gene is TRBV7-7, the J gene TRBJ2-1; no reliable D call. Germline CDR1 and CDR2: SSHAT and FNYEAQ (reference sequence). The CDR3 sequence is 13 residues long. The chain's CDR3 is CASSLALNNEQFF. The DNA for the CDR3 is TGTGCTAGCAGCTTAGCCTTAAACAATGAGCAGTTCTTC.

The rearrangement uses TRBV2 and TRBJ2-7; D possibly corresponds to TRBD1 (6 bases). This CDR3 comprises 12 residues. Germline CDR1 SNHLY, CDR2 FYNNEI. The V end lost 7 bases, the J end lost 4 bases, and 11 bases lay between the germline ends. CDR3 in amino acids: CASTGGAYEQYF. CDR3 bases: TGTGCCAGCACTGGGGGCGCGTACGAGCAGTACTTC. Full variable domain (rest looked up from reference TRBV2 and TRBJ2-7): EPEVTQTPSHQVTQMGQEVILRCVPISNHLYFYWYRQILGQKVEFLVSFYNNEISEKSEIFDDQFSVERPDGSNFTLKIRSTKLEDSAMYFCASTGGAYEQYFGPGTRLTVT.

As concerns this clone: A junction boundary mismatches the germline segment, possibly from a read error. V usage is TRBV29-1 and J usage is TRBJ1-2; 8 bases match TRBD1. The CDR3 sequence is 13 residues long. The germline V gene encodes CDR1 SQVTM and CDR2 ANQGSEA. CDR3 DNA: TGTTCCGGGACAGGCGTCTCTAACTATGGCTACACCTTC. This codes for CSGTGVSNYGYTF.

The chain combines TRBV6-1 with TRBJ2-5, with TRBD2 identical over 7 bases. The assigned J gene may be wrong: the sequence end matches TRBJ2-7 better. In germline, CDR1 is MNHNS, CDR2 SASEGT. This CDR3 region has 17 residues. CDR3 sequence: CASSEALWGGRSREQYF. The DNA of the CDR3 is TGTGCCAGCAGTGAAGCCCTATGGGGGGGTCGAAGTCGCGAGCAGTACTTC.

The gene calls are TRBV5-4 and TRBJ1-2, with a tentative D call TRBD1 (6 bases). CDR3 length equals 15 residues. Germline loops: CDR1 SGHNT, CDR2 YYREEE (reference sequence). V shed 4 bases and J shed 4 bases, with 17 bases lying between them. The CDR3 protein is CASSPNREGGYGYTF. The CDR3 DNA is TGTGCCAGCAGCCCAAACAGGGAGGGGGGCTATGGCTACACCTTC.

The rearrangement joins TRBV6-1 to TRBJ1-2, with D perhaps TRBD1 (6 bases). CDR1 and CDR2 (germline): MNHNS, SASEGT. V gave up 6 bases and J gave up 4 bases, with 15 bases separating them. The CDR3 is made up of 14 amino acids. CDR3 bases: TGTGCCAGCAGAGCAAGCATGGGGGCCTATGGCTACACCTTC. Its translation: CASRASMGAYGYTF.

V gene TRBV5-6 combines with J gene TRBJ1-5; 7 positions agree with TRBD1. Germline V gene sequence: CDR1 SGHDT, CDR2 YYEEEE. V dropped 4 bases and J dropped 5; count of bases not matched to a gene: 6. This CDR3 is built from 14 residues. CDR3 loop: CASSRGQKYQPQHF. CDR3 nucleotide sequence: TGTGCCAGCAGCCGGGGACAGAAATATCAGCCCCAGCATTTT.

The chain links TRBV6-5 to TRBJ2-1; 10 bases match TRBD1. The length of the CDR3 is 15 residues. Germline-derived CDR1 and CDR2 are MNHEY and SVGAGI. Trimming at V came to 2 bases and at J to 10 bases, leaving 8 bases not matched to a gene. The CDR3 spells CASSYDRGPFGEQFF. CDR3 coding DNA: TGTGCCAGCAGTTACGACAGGGGGCCTTTTGGCGAGCAGTTCTTC.

V usage is TRBV9 and J usage is TRBJ2-1; TRBD2 might be the D (6 bases). Trimming stripped 0 bases from V and 8 bases from J, with 15 bases between. The CDR3 sequence is 15 residues long. Germline assignment: CDR1 SGDLS and CDR2 YYNGEE. Here the CDR3 reads CASSVDGRVFDEQFF. In nucleotides, the CDR3 is TGTGCCAGCAGCGTAGACGGGAGAGTATTTGATGAGCAGTTCTTC.

The V and J genes are TRBV28 and TRBJ2-7; a possible D gene is TRBD1 (6 bases). Germline loops: CDR1 MDHEN, CDR2 SYDVKM. The CDR3 runs to 14 residues. The germline V and J ends were trimmed by 6 bases and 2 bases, with 14 bases remaining between them. This chain's CDR3 is CASSYQGWTYEQYF. The CDR3 DNA reads as TGTGCCAGCAGCTATCAGGGGTGGACCTACGAGCAGTACTTC.

V and J are TRBV7-9 and TRBJ2-1, with D perhaps TRBD2 (6 bases). The CDR3 runs to 12 residues. The ends were cut back, 8 bases at V and 14 bases at J, with 19 bases in the middle. In germline, CDR1 is SEHNR, CDR2 FQNEAQ (reference sequence). The CDR3 DNA is TGTGCCAGCCGGATTAGCGGTCCACGTGAGTTCTTC. As protein: CASRISGPREFF.

V gene TRBV7-9 combines with J gene TRBJ2-3; 10 nucleotides agree with TRBD2. From germline, CDR1 is SEHNR and CDR2 FQNEAQ (reference sequence). J was trimmed by 9 bases and V by 4 bases; bases with no gene match: 10. The CDR3 has 15 amino acids. The CDR3 DNA follows: TGTGCCAGCAGCTCAAGCGGGGGGGACGAAGCAACGCAGTATTTT. Its protein is CASSSSGGDEATQYF.

The J gene is TRBJ2-1, the V gene TRBV30; D call uncertain. The length of the CDR3 is 10 residues. Trimming took off 5 bases at V and 7 bases at J, with 6 bases between the two ends. Germline assignment: CDR1 GTSNPN and CDR2 SVGIG (reference sequence). In nucleotides, the CDR3 is TGTGCCTGGGTCGGTAATGAGCAGTTCTTC. It yields the protein CAWVGNEQFF.

The chain links TRBV5-1 to TRBJ2-1; 9 bases match TRBD2. CDR3 length: 16 residues. The V and J ends lost 0 bases and 9 bases, in that order; junction bases with no gene match: 10. Germline-derived CDR1 and CDR2 are SGHRS and YFSETQ. In DNA, the CDR3 is TGCGCCAGCAGCTTGGGACTAGCGGACGAGGGATTTGAGCAGTTCTTC. Its protein is CASSLGLADEGFEQFF.

The chain has TRBV7-2 and TRBJ1-4; 11 bases agree with TRBD1. Trimming removed 3 bases from V and 8 bases from J; junction bases left unmatched: 2. The CDR3 is 14 amino acids. The germline CDR1 and CDR2 sequences are SGHTA and FQGNSA. The CDR3 sequence: CASSLDRGQEKLFF. The CDR3 DNA reads as TGTGCCAGCAGCTTGGACAGGGGGCAGGAAAAACTGTTTTTT.

The gene calls are TRBV7-2 and TRBJ2-3; D is perhaps TRBD2 (5 bases). The CDR3 loop spans 13 amino acids. Germline V lookup: CDR1 SGHTA, CDR2 FQGNSA. Trimming stripped 3 bases from V and 5 bases from J, with 9 bases between. The CDR3 DNA is TGTGCCAGCAGCTTTCGAGAGGGAGATACGCAGTATTTT. Translation: CASSFREGDTQYF.

Details on this clone: Relative to the germline gene, one junction end is altered; a read error may explain this. The V and J genes are TRBV18 and TRBJ2-3; 9 positions agree with TRBD1. This CDR3 is built from 13 residues. Per germline, CDR1 KGHSH and CDR2 LQKENI. CDR3 amino acids: CVSSLLDRGAQYF. The CDR3 DNA sequence: TGTGTCAGCTCACTCCTGGACAGGGGAGCGCAGTATTTT.

This clone was observed once. This chain connects TRBV6-5 to TRBJ2-2; 7 bases fit TRBD2. J was trimmed by 5 bases and V by 6 bases; bases with no gene match: 9. The V gene's germline CDR1 is MNHEY and CDR2 SVGAGI. The CDR3 consists of 15 residues. DNA for the CDR3: TGTGCCAGCAGAGCCCCGGGACTATCGACCGGGGAGCTGTTTTTT. It codes for CASRAPGLSTGELFF.

V is TRBV30 and J is TRBJ2-6; 10 bases align to TRBD1. The CDR3 spans 14 residues. With V trimmed by 5 bases and J by 2 bases, 0 bases remained unmatched. In germline, CDR1 is GTSNPN, CDR2 SVGIG (reference sequence). Here the CDR3 reads CAWGQGAGANVLTF. DNA for the CDR3: TGTGCCTGGGGACAGGGGGCTGGGGCCAACGTCCTGACTTTC.

The gene calls are TRBV29-1 and TRBJ1-1, with D unclear. The V gene's germline CDR1 is SQVTM and CDR2 ANQGSEA. V lost 3 bases and J 11 bases, leaving 10 bases between the germline ends. The CDR3 totals 10 residues. CDR3 sequence (DNA): TGCAGCGTTGAGACTGTAGTGGCTTTCTTT. Its translation: CSVETVVAFF.

The J gene is TRBJ2-1, the V gene TRBV18, with 7 bases aligning to TRBD1. J lost 0 bases, V lost 2 bases, and 4 bases had no gene match. CDR3 length equals 16 residues. Germline V CDR1 and CDR2: KGHSH, LQKENI. The CDR3 coding sequence is TGTGCCAGCTCACCAATACAGGGGAGCTCCTACAATGAGCAGTTCTTC. It encodes CASSPIQGSSYNEQFF.

This clone was seen just once. The rearrangement uses TRBV5-1 and TRBJ1-3; 7 bases line up with TRBD1. The CDR3 has 15 residues. Germline loops: CDR1 SGHRS, CDR2 YFSETQ. V shed 4 bases, J shed 0 bases, and the junction held 4 bases outside the gene matches. CDR3 protein: CASSPDRSSGNTIYF. The CDR3 coding sequence is TGCGCCAGCAGCCCGGACAGGTCCTCTGGAAACACCATATATTTT.

The chain is built from TRBV28 and TRBJ1-4; TRBD1 aligns across 7 bases. The V and J ends lost 4 bases and 7 bases, in that order; junction bases with no gene match: 12. In germline, CDR1 is MDHEN, CDR2 SYDVKM. CDR3 length: 16 residues. For the CDR3, the DNA is TGTGCCAGCAGTTCCTTGACGTCAGGGGGTGGTGAAAAACTGTTTTTT. This encodes CASSSLTSGGGEKLFF.

V gene TRBV19 combines with J gene TRBJ2-7; 8 nucleotides match TRBD2. There are 16 residues in the CDR3. V was pared by 6 bases and J by 4 bases, with 14 bases of the junction left unmatched. CDR1 is LNHDA, CDR2 SQIVND, per germline (reference sequence). The CDR3 region has the DNA TGTGCCAGTAGCACTCTCCCGGGACTAGTCCCTTACGAGCAGTACTTC. As protein: CASSTLPGLVPYEQYF.

The chain joins TRBV2 to TRBJ1-2, with no clear D. Per the germline V gene, CDR1 is SNHLY and CDR2 is FYNNEI. The V gene lost 4 bases and the J gene lost 2 bases, with 14 bases spanning the gap. The CDR3 runs to 15 residues. CDR3 in DNA: TGTGCCAGCAGTGTTGGAGTACACCGGAACTATGGCTACACCTTC. Translating it yields CASSVGVHRNYGYTF. Complete variable domain (other parts from reference TRBV2 and TRBJ1-2): EPEVTQTPSHQVTQMGQEVILRCVPISNHLYFYWYRQILGQKVEFLVSFYNNEISEKSEIFDDQFSVERPDGSNFTLKIRSTKLEDSAMYFCASSVGVHRNYGYTFGSGTRLTVV.

The chain carries TRBV11-2 and TRBJ2-7; a possible D gene is TRBD2 (7 bases). This CDR3 is built from 16 residues. From germline, CDR1 is SGHAT and CDR2 FQNNGV. The germline V and J ends were trimmed by 4 bases and 5 bases, with 21 bases remaining between them. This chain's CDR3 is CASSYEGTGGQHEQYF. The CDR3 coding sequence is TGTGCCAGCAGCTACGAGGGAACGGGGGGCCAGCACGAGCAGTACTTC.

In its sample, this clone was seen once. In nucleotides, the CDR3 is TGTGCCAGCTCACCTGACAGAAGGCTCACTGAAGCTTTCTTT. It codes for CASSPDRRLTEAFF. The genes are TRBV18 and TRBJ1-1; D is perhaps TRBD1 (5 bases). CDR1 is KGHSH, CDR2 LQKENI, per germline. CDR3 length equals 14 residues. V was clipped by 3 bases and J by 4 bases, with 12 bases between them. Full variable domain (missing parts from reference TRBV18 and TRBJ1-1): NAGVMQNPRHLVRRRGQEARLRCSPMKGHSHVYWYRQLPEEGLKFMVYLQKENIIDESGMPKERFSAEFPKEGPSILRIQQVVRGDSAAYFCASSPDRRLTEAFFGQGTRLTVV.